This T cell receptor beta chain was recorded in a study of T cells after yellow fever vaccination. This clonotype has a count of ten or more. Antigen specificity is unknown. The study's findings and limits: Among primary-vaccination clones, most reappeared after the booster, at roughly 95% for CD4 and more than 85% for CD8.

This CDR3 is built from 15 residues. CDR1 is MNHEY and CDR2 is SVGAGI in the germline V gene. Trimming removed 4 bases from V and 1 base from J, with 11 bases in between. Each CDR3 protein gets one entry after TCRdb re-called the 5' RACE reads with MiXCR. Of 200,000 to 250,000 distinct CDR3 sequences listed, more than 3% were seen once; the top ten hold roughly 3.2%. The chain has TRBV6-5 and TRBJ2-1, with D perhaps being TRBD1 or TRBD2 (5 bases each). Sequencing used CD4+ T cells sorted from PBMCs, obtained 10 days after the yellow fever booster vaccination. The clonotype comes from a man aged 18 to 29 who received the YFV17D yellow fever vaccine. CDR3 in DNA: TGTGCCAGCAGTTTCCGGGACGGTTCCTACAATGAGCAGTTCTTC. Its protein is CASSFRDGSYNEQFF.